This T cell receptor (beta chain) is from a study of identical twins. Overall study results and limits: Those out-of-frame alpha sequences shared by twins showed an excess of low generation probability. Part of the zero-insertion signal could reflect confounding by invariant MAIT and iNKT cells.

The donor group consisted entirely of healthy Caucasians. MiXCR was run by TCRdb on the 5' RACE reads, yielding one entry per CDR3 protein. The sample lists under 450,000 distinct CDR3 sequences; 15% to 20% were seen once. As to this clonotype: Its target is not known.

The V and J ends lost 3 bases and 5 bases respectively, with 14 bases between them. The length of the CDR3 is 14 residues. The chain carries TRBV12-3 or TRBV12-4 and TRBJ2-7; D uncertain. Specimen: naive T cells sorted from blood. This receptor was obtained from a man aged 50 or older in good health. This CDR3 reads CASSFTWSAHEQYF. In DNA form, the CDR3 reads TGTGCCAGCAGTTTTACCTGGAGCGCCCACGAGCAGTACTTC.